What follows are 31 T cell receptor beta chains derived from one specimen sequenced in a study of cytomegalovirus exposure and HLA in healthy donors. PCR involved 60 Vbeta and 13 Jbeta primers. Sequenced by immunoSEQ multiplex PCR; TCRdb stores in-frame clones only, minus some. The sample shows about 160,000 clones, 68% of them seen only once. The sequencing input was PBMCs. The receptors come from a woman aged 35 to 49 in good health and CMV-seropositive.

CDR3: CASSWGATDGYTF. CDR3 coding DNA: TGTGCCAGCAGTTGGGGCGCGACAGATGGCTACACCTTC. The chain combines TRBV6-6 with TRBJ1-2; D is possibly TRBD1 (5 bases). In germline, CDR1 is MNHNY, CDR2 SVGAGI (reference sequence). CDR3 length: 13 amino acids. V dropped 4 bases and J dropped 6 bases, with 12 bases sitting between them.

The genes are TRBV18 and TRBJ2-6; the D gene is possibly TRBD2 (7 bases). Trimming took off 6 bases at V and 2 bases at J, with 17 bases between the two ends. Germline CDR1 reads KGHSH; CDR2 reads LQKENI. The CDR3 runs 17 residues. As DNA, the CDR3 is TGTGCCAGCTCCCCTGGGCAGGGGAGGGCTGGGGCCAACGTCCTGACTTTC. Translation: CASSPGQGRAGANVLTF. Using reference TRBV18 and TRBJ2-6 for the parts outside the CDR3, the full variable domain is NAGVMQNPRHLVRRRGQEARLRCSPMKGHSHVYWYRQLPEEGLKFMVYLQKENIIDESGMPKERFSAEFPKEGPSILRIQQVVRGDSAAYFCASSPGQGRAGANVLTFGAGSRLTVL.

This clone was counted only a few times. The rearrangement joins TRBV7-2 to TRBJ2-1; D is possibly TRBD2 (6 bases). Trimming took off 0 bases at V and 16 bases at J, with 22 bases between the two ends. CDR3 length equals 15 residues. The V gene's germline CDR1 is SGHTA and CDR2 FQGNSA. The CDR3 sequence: CASSLAAVSGTPQFF. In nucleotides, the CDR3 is TGTGCCAGCAGCTTAGCGGCGGTGTCGGGGACTCCTCAATTCTTC.

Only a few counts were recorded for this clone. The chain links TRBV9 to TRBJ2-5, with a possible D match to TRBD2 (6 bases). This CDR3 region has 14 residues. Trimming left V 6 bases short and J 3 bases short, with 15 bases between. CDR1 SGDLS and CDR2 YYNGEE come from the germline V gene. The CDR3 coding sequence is TGTGCCAGCAACTCGGGAGTCACTAAAGAGACCCAGTACTTC. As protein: CASNSGVTKETQYF. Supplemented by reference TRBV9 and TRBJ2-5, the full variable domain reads DSGVTQTPKHLITATGQRVTLRCSPRSGDLSVYWYQQSLDQGLQFLIQYYNGEERAKGNILERFSAQQFPDLHSELNLSSLELGDSALYFCASNSGVTKETQYFGPGTRLLVL.

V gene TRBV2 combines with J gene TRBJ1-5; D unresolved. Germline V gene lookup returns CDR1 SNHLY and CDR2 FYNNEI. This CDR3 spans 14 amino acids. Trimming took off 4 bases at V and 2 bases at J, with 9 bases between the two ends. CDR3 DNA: TGTGCCAGCAGTGGAGGGCAGGGCAATCAGCCCCAGCATTTT. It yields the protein CASSGGQGNQPQHF.

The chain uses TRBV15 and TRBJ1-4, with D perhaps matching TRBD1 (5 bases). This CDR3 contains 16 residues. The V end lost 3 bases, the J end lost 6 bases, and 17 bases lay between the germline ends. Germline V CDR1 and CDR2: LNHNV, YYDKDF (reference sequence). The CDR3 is CATSSGGNLRDEKLFF. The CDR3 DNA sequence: TGTGCCACCAGCAGCGGGGGAAACCTTCGAGATGAAAAACTGTTTTTT.

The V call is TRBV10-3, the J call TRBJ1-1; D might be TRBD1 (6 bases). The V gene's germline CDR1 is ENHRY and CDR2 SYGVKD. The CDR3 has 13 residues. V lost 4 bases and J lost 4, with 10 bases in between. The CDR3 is CAISGTGFTEAFF. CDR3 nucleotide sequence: TGTGCCATCAGTGGTACAGGGTTCACTGAAGCTTTCTTT.

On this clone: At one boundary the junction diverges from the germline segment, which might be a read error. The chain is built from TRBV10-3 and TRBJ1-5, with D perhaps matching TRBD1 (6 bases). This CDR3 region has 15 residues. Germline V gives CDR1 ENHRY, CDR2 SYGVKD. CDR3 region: CAISEAGVVNQPQNF. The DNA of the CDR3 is TGTGCCATCAGTGAGGCAGGGGTAGTCAATCAGCCCCAGAATTTT.

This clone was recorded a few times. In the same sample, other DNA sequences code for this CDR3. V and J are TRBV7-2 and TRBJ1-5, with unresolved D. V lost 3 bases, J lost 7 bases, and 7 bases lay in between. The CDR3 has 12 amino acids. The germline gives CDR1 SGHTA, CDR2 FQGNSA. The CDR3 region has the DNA TGTGCCAGCAGCTTGCGGGGACAGCCCCAGCATTTT. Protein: CASSLRGQPQHF. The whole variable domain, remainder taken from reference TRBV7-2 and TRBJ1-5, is GAGVSQSPSNKVTEKGKDVELRCDPISGHTALYWYRQSLGQGLEFLIYFQGNSAPDKSGLPSDRFSAERTGGSVSTLTIQRTQQEDSAVYLCASSLRGQPQHFGDGTRLSIL.

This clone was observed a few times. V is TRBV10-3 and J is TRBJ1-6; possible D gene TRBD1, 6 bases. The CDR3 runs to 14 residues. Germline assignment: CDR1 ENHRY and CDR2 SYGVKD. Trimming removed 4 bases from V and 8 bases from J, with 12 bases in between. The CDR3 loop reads CAISGTGPHSPLHF. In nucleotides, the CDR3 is TGTGCCATCAGTGGCACAGGGCCCCATTCACCCCTCCACTTT.

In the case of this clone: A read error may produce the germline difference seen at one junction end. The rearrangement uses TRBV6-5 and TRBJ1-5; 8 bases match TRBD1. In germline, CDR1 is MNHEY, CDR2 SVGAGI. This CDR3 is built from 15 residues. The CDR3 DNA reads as TGTGCCAGCAGTTACGATGGACAGGGTGGTCAGCCCCAGAATTTT. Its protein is CASSYDGQGGQPQNF.

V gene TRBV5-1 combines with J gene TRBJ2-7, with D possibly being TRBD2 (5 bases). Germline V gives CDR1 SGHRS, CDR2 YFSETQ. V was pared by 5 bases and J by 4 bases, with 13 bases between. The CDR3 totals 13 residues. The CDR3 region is CASRAGTFYEQYF. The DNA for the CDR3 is TGCGCCAGCAGGGCGGGTACGTTTTACGAGCAGTACTTC.

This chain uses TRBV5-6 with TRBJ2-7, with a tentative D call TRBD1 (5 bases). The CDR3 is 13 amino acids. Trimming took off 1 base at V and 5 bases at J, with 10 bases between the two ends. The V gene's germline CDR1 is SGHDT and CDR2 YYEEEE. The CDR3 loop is CASSLSDINEQYF. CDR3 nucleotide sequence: TGTGCCAGCAGCTTGTCGGACATAAACGAGCAGTACTTC. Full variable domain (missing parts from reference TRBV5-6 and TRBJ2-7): DAGVTQSPTHLIKTRGQQVTLRCSPKSGHDTVSWYQQALGQGPQFIFQYYEEEERQRGNFPDRFSGHQFPNYSSELNVNALLLGDSALYLCASSLSDINEQYFGPGTRLTVT.

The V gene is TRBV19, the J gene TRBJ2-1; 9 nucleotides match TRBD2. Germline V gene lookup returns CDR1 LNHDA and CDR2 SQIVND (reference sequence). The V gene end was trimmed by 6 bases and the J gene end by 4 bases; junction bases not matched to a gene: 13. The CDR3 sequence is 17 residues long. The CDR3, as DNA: TGTGCCAGTAGGGCCGCCCCGCTAGCGGGGACTTACAATGAGCAGTTCTTC. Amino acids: CASRAAPLAGTYNEQFF.

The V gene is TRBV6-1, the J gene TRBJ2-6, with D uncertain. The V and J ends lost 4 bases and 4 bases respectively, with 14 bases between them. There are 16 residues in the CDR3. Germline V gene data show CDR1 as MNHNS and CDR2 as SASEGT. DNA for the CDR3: TGTGCCAGCAGTGTCACAAACAATTTAGGGGCCAACGTCCTGACTTTC. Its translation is CASSVTNNLGANVLTF.

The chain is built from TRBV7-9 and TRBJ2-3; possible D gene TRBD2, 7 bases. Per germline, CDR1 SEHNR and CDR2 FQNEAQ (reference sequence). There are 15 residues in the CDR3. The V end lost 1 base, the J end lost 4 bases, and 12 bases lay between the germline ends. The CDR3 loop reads CASSLGGGRPDTQYF. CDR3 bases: TGTGCCAGCAGCTTAGGCGGGGGCCGTCCAGATACGCAGTATTTT.

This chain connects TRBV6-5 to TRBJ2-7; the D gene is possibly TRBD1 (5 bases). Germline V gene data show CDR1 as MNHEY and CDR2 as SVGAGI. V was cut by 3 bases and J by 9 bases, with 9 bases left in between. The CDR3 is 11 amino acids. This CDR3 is CASSYSGWQYF. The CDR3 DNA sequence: TGTGCCAGCAGTTATTCAGGGTGGCAGTACTTC.

For the CDR3, the DNA is TGTGCCAGCAGTTATGAGGATACGCAGTATTTT. Translation: CASSYEDTQYF. V and J are TRBV27 and TRBJ2-3, with D unresolved. Trimming removed 4 bases at V and 6 bases at J, with 5 bases between. This CDR3 has 11 amino acids. Germline loops: CDR1 MNHEY, CDR2 SMNVEV (reference sequence).

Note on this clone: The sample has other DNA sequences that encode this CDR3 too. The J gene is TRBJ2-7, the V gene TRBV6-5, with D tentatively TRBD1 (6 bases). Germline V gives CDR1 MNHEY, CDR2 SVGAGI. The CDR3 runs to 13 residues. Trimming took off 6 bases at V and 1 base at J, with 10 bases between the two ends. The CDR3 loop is CASRWDTSYEQYF. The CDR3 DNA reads TGTGCCAGCAGATGGGACACATCCTACGAGCAGTACTTC.

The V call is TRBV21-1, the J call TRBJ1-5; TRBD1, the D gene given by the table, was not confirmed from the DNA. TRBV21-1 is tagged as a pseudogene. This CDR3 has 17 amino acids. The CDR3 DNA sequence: TGTGCCAGCGGCTTTAGTTCGCAAGGGGGAAAGGGTCAGCCCCAGAATTTT. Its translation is CASGFSSQGGKGQPQNF.

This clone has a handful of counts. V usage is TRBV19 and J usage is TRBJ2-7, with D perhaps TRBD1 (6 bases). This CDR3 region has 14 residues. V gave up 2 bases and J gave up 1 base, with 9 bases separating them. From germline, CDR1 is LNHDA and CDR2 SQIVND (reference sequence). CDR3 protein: CASSIQGPSYEQYF. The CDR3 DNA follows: TGTGCCAGTAGTATACAGGGGCCTTCCTACGAGCAGTACTTC.

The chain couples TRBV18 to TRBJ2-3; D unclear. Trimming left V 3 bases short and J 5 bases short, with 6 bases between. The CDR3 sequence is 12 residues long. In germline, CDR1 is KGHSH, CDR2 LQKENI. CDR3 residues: CASSPAEDTQYF. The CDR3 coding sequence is TGTGCCAGCTCACCGGCGGAAGATACGCAGTATTTT. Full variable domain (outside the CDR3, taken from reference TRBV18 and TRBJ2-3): NAGVMQNPRHLVRRRGQEARLRCSPMKGHSHVYWYRQLPEEGLKFMVYLQKENIIDESGMPKERFSAEFPKEGPSILRIQQVVRGDSAAYFCASSPAEDTQYFGPGTRLTVL.

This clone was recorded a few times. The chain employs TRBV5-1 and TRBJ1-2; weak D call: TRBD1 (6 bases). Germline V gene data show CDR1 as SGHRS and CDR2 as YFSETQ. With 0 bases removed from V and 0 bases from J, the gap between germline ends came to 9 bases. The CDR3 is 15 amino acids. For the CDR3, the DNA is TGCGCCAGCAGCTTGGGACAGGCGGCTAACTATGGCTACACCTTC. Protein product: CASSLGQAANYGYTF.

CDR3 loop: CASSLGGAQYF. DNA for the CDR3: TGTGCCAGCAGCTTAGGGGGAGCCCAGTACTTC. The chain couples TRBV7-6 to TRBJ2-5, with a possible D match to TRBD2 (5 bases). This CDR3 contains 11 residues. CDR1 and CDR2 (germline): SGHVS, FNYEAQ. Trimming removed 1 base from V and 9 bases from J, with 6 bases in between. Supplemented by reference TRBV7-6 and TRBJ2-5, the full variable domain reads GAGVSQSPRYKVTKRGQDVALRCDPISGHVSLYWYRQALGQGPEFLTYFNYEAQQDKSGLPNDRFSAERPEGSISTLTIQRTEQRDSAMYRCASSLGGAQYFGPGTRLLVL.

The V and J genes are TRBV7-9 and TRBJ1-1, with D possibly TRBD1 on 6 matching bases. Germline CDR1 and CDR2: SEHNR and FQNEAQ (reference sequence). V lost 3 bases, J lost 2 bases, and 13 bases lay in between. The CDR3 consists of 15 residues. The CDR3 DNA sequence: TGTGCCAGCAGCTTTGTCCAGGGGCGAAACACTGAAGCTTTCTTT. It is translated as CASSFVQGRNTEAFF.

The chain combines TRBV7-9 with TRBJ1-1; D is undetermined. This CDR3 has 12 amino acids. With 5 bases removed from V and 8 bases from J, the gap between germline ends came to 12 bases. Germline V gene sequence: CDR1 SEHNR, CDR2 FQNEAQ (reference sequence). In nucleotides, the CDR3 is TGTGCCAGCAGCCGGGTTACTCTGGAAGCTTTCTTT. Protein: CASSRVTLEAFF.

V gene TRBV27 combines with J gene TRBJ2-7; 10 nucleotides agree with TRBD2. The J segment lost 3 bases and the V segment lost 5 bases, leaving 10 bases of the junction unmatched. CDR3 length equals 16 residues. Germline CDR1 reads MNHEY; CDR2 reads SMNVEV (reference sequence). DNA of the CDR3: TGTGCCAGCAGTCTAAATAGCGGGGGGATCATCTACGAGCAGTACTTC. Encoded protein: CASSLNSGGIIYEQYF.

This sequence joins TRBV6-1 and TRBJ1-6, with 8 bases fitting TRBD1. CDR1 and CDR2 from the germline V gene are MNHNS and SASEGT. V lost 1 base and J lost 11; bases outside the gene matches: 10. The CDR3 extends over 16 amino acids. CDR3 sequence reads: CASSEGPGQGYTPLHF. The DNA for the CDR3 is TGTGCCAGCAGTGAAGGGCCTGGACAGGGTTACACACCCCTCCACTTT.

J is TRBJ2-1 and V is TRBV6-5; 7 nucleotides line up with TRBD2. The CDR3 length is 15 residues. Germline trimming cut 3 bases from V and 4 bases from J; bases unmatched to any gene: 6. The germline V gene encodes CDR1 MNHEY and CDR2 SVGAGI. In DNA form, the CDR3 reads TGTGCCAGCAGTTATTCCAGCGGGGTGTACAATGAGCAGTTCTTC. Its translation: CASSYSSGVYNEQFF.

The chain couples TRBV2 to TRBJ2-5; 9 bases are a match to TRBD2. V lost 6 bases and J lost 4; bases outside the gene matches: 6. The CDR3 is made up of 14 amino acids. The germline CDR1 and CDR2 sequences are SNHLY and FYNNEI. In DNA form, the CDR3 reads TGTGCCAGCAGAGGCGGGAGGGAGGGAGAGACCCAGTACTTC. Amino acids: CASRGGREGETQYF.

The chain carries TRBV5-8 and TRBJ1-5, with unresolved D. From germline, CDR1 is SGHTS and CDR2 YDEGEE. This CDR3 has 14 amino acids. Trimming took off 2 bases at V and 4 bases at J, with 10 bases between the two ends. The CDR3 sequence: CASSFGRLNQPQHF. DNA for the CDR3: TGTGCCAGCAGCTTCGGCAGACTAAATCAGCCCCAGCATTTT.